This T cell receptor (beta chain) was captured by sequencing in a study of beta chain features in type 1 diabetes. This CDR3 comprises 13 residues. The V and J ends lost 5 bases and 7 bases respectively, with 11 bases between them. Germline V CDR1 and CDR2: SGHVS, FQNEAQ. The entirety of the isolated RNA underwent reverse transcription, so expressed TCRB transcripts were sequenced. The table came from immunoSEQ multiplex PCR; TCRdb's copy has only in-frame clones and leaves some out. The table includes almost 350,000 clones, around a fifth detected once. Study-wide points: Any HLA effect on TCRB rearrangement was left unresolved by small sub-analyses.

Turning to this clone: Its antigen is unknown.

Each of the CD4+ naive, central memory, regulatory and stem cell-like memory populations was sorted via CD45RO/CCR7/CD25/CD127/CD95/CD27. The J gene is TRBJ1-4, the V gene TRBV7-8; no clear D gene. Sequences were obtained from naive CD4+ T cells from blood. The sequence was obtained from a woman aged 18-29 years in good health. The CDR3 here is CASSPYLGEKLFF. The CDR3 nucleotides read TGTGCCAGCAGCCCGTACCTCGGTGAAAAACTGTTTTTT.